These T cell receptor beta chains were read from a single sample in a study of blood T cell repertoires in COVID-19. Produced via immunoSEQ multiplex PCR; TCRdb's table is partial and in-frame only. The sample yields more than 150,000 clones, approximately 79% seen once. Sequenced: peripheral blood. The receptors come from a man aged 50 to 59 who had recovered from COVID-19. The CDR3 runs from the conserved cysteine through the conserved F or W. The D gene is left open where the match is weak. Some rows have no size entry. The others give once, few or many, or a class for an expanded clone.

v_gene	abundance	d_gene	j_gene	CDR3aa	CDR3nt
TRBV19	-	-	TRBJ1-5	CASSTVHSNQPQHF	TGTGCCAGTAGTACGGTTCATAGCAATCAGCCCCAGCATTTT
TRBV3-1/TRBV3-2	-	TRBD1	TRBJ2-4	CASSQEIMRQGYIQYF	TGTGCCAGCAGCCAAGAAATTATGAGACAGGGTTACATTCAGTACTTC
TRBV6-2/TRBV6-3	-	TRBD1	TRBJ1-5	CASSRAYGQGVEQPQHF	TGTGCCAGCAGCCGGGCGTACGGACAGGGGGTCGAACAGCCCCAGCATTTT
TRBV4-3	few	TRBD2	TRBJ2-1	CASSQDPPSGSYNEQFF	TGCGCCAGCAGCCAAGATCCCCCCAGCGGGAGTTACAATGAGCAGTTCTTC
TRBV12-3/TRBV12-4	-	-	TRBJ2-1	CASSLDRYNEQFF	TGTGCCAGCAGTTTAGATCGGTACAATGAGCAGTTCTTC
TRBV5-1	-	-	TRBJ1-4	CASSRGTAGEGEKLFF	TGCGCCAGCAGCCGCGGGACGGCCGGCGAGGGGGAAAAACTGTTTTTT
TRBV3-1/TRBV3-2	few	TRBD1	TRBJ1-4	CASSLGTGYEKLFF	TGTGCCAGCAGCCTCGGGACAGGGTATGAAAAACTGTTTTTT
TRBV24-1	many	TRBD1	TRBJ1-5	CATSAGQGQPQHF	TGTGCCACCAGTGCGGGACAGGGTCAGCCCCAGCATTTT
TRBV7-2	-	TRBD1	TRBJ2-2	CASSSGQGIGELFF	TGTGCCAGCAGCTCCGGACAGGGGATCGGGGAGCTGTTTTTT
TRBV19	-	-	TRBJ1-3	CASTMEPGNTIYF	TGTGCCAGTACCATGGAGCCTGGAAACACCATATATTTT
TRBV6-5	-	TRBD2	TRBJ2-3	CASSSSGEQDTQYF	TGTGCCAGCAGTTCTAGCGGAGAACAAGATACGCAGTATTTT
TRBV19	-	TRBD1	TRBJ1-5	CASRLGQQHNQPQHF	TGTGCCAGTCGGCTGGGACAGCAACACAATCAGCCCCAGCATTTT
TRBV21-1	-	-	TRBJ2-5	CASSDSGTGSAETQYF	TGTGCCAGCAGCGACTCCGGTACAGGGTCTGCCGAGACCCAGTACTTC
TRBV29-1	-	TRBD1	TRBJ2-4	CSVGQGEDIQYF	TGCAGCGTTGGACAGGGAGAGGACATTCAGTACTTC
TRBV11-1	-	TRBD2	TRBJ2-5	CASSLFLAGQETQYF	TGTGCCAGCAGCTTATTCCTAGCGGGGCAAGAGACCCAGTACTTC
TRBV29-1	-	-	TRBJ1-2	CSVEKGVNYGYTF	TGCAGCGTTGAAAAAGGGGTAAACTATGGCTACACCTTC
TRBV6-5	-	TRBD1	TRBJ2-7	CASSLTGTATYEQYF	TGTGCCAGCAGTTTGACCGGGACAGCGACCTACGAGCAGTACTTC
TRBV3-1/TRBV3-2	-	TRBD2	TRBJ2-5	CASSHNGLAGSETQYF	TGTGCCAGCAGCCACAATGGACTAGCGGGATCGGAGACCCAGTACTTC
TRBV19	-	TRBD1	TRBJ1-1	CASTLDRMNTEAFF	TGTGCCAGTACCTTGGACAGGATGAACACTGAAGCTTTCTTT
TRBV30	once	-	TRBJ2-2	CAWMALGASGELFF	TGTGCCTGGATGGCGTTAGGGGCTTCCGGGGAGCTGTTTTTT
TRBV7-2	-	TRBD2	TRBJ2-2	CASSLLAGGNTGELFF	TGTGCCAGCAGCTTACTAGCGGGAGGGAACACCGGGGAGCTGTTTTTT
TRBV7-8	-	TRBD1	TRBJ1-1	CASSLRGQAFF	TGTGCCAGCAGCTTAAGGGGGCAAGCTTTCTTT
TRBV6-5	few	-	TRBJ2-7	CASSSRSLRSYEQYF	TGTGCCAGCAGTTCAAGGAGCTTGAGATCCTACGAGCAGTACTTC
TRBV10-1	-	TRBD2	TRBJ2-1	CASRRPSGSSYNEQFF	TGCGCCAGCAGACGACCTAGCGGGAGCTCCTACAATGAGCAGTTCTTC
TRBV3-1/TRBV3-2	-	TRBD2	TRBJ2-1	CASSQDLRELNEQFF	TGTGCCAGCAGCCAAGATTTGCGGGAGTTGAATGAGCAGTTCTTC
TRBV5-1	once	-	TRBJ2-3	CASSAASARTDTQYF	TGCGCCAGCAGCGCCGCTAGCGCACGCACAGATACGCAGTATTTT
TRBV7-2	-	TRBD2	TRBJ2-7	CASSSSGTLSLEQYF	TGTGCCAGCAGCTCGAGCGGGACTCTTTCTCTCGAGCAGTACTTC
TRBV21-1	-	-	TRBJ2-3	CASSKPKLAASTDTQYF	TGTGCCAGCAGCAAACCAAAACTAGCAGCTAGCACAGATACGCAGTATTTT
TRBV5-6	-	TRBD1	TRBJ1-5	CASSSTGERKPQHF	TGTGCCAGCAGCTCGACAGGGGAGCGCAAACCCCAGCATTTT
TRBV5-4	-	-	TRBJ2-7	CASRPRNRGEQYF	TGTGCCAGCAGGCCTAGGAATCGGGGCGAGCAGTACTTC
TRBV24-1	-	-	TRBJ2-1	CATSAQAWSYNEQFF	TGTGCCACCAGTGCTCAAGCGTGGTCCTACAATGAGCAGTTCTTC
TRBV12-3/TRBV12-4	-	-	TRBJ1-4	CASSFMDKEKLFF	TGTGCCAGCAGTTTTATGGACAAAGAAAAACTGTTTTTT
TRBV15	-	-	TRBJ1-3	CATSRDLNSGDSGNTIYF	TGTGCCACCAGCAGAGATCTTAACTCCGGGGACTCTGGAAACACCATATATTTT
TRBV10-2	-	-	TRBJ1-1	CASTPSIYTEAFF	TGCGCCAGCACCCCCAGTATTTACACTGAAGCTTTCTTT
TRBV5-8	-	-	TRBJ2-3	CASSLVYITDTQYF	TGTGCCAGCAGCTTGGTCTATATTACAGATACGCAGTATTTT
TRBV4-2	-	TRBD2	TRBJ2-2	CASSQVGTSGRIRGGELFF	TGTGCCAGCAGCCAAGTAGGGACTAGCGGGAGAATTCGGGGCGGGGAGCTGTTTTTT
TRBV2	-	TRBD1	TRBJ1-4	CASSGGTGVNEKLFF	TGTGCCAGCAGTGGCGGGACAGGGGTTAATGAAAAACTGTTTTTT
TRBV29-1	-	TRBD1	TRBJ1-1	CSVHRDSKAFF	TGCAGCGTCCACCGGGACAGCAAAGCTTTCTTT
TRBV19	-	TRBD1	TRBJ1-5	CASSTRQGSQPQHF	TGTGCCAGTAGCACAAGACAGGGGAGTCAGCCCCAGCATTTT
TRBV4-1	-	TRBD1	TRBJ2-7	CASSQDFPGGSYEQYF	TGCGCCAGCAGCCAAGATTTCCCAGGGGGATCCTACGAGCAGTACTTC
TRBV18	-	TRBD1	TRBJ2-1	CASSPTGTAYNEQFF	TGTGCCAGCTCACCGACCGGGACAGCCTACAATGAGCAGTTCTTC
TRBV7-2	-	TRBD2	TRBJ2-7	CASSLERTSGSEQYF	TGTGCCAGCAGCTTAGAAAGGACTAGCGGGAGCGAGCAGTACTTC
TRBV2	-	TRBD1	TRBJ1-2	CASSPFRDRAYGYTF	TGTGCCAGCAGCCCATTCCGGGACAGGGCCTATGGCTACACCTTC
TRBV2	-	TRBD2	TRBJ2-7	CASSRSGREAEQYF	TGTGCCAGCAGTAGAAGCGGGAGGGAGGCCGAGCAGTACTTC
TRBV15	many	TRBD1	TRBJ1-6	CATSREIFGQGGSPLHF	TGTGCCACCAGCAGAGAGATCTTCGGACAGGGTGGATCACCCCTCCACTTT
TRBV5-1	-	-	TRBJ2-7	CASQTDRTSYEQYF	TGCGCCAGCCAAACTGACAGAACATCCTACGAGCAGTACTTC
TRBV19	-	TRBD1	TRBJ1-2	CASSIDRGRGYTF	TGTGCCAGTAGTATTGACAGGGGACGTGGCTACACCTTC
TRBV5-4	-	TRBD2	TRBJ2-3	CASSWALAGGIDTQYF	TGTGCCAGCAGCTGGGCTCTAGCGGGAGGTATAGATACGCAGTATTTT
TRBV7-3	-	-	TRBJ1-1	CASSLGGVSEAFF	TGTGCCAGCAGCTTAGGCGGGGTCTCTGAAGCTTTCTTT
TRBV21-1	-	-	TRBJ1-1	CASTIRLRGRGLRNTEAFF	TGTGCCAGCACCATCCGCTTGAGGGGGCGAGGGTTGAGGAACACTGAAGCTTTCTTT